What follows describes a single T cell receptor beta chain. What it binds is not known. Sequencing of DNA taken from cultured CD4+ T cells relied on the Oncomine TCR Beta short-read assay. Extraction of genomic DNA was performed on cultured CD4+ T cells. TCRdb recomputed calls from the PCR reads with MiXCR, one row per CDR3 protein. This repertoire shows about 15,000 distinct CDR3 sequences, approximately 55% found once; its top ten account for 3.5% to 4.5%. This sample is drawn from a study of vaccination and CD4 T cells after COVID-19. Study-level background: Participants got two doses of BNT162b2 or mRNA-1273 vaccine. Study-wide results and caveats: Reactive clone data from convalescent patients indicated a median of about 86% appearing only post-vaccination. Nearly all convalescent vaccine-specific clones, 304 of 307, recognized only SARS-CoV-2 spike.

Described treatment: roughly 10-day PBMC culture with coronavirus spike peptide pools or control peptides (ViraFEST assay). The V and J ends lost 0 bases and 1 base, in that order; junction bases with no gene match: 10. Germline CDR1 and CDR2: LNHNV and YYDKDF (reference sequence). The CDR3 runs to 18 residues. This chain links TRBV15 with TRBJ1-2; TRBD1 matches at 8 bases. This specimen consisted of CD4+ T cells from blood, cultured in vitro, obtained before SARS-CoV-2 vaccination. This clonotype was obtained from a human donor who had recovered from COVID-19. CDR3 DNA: TGTGCCACCAGCAGAGATCCCACCGACAGGGGCCTTAACTATGGCTACACCTTC. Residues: CATSRDPTDRGLNYGYTF.